The clone carrying this T cell receptor beta chain is a singleton in its sample. The data are from a study of blood T cells in healthy people across ages. On the study more broadly: Template switching recovered approximately one barcoded beta molecule for every two T cells.

The use of a sample-barcoded 5' primer and a J-beta primer mix characterized a second PCR of roughly 7 to 12 cycles. TCRdb reanalysed the 5' RACE reads using MiXCR and keeps one entry per CDR3 protein. This table holds hundreds of thousands of distinct CDR3 sequences, over 45% found once. This sequence originates from a woman between 55 and 75 years old in good health. Sequenced input: blood.

The CDR3 spells CSARGGGPQFF. The CDR3 DNA reads TGCAGTGCTAGAGGGGGGGGACCGCAGTTCTTC. The rearrangement links TRBV20-1 to TRBJ2-1; the match to TRBD2 covers 7 bases. The germline CDR1 and CDR2 sequences are DFQATT and SNEGSKA (reference sequence). The CDR3 is made up of 11 amino acids. V lost 1 base, J lost 12 bases, and 3 bases stayed unmatched.